These 10 T cell receptor beta chains were sequenced from one sample in a study of T cells in tuberculosis. Using immunoSEQ multiplex PCR, the repertoire was profiled, and TCRdb retains in-frame clones only, with some absent. This table holds just under 45,000 clones, less than 95% found once. The sequencing sample was made of PBMCs. These receptors came from a donor aged 5-35 years with latent tuberculosis or without tuberculosis infection. Some clones in this sample may be carry-over from other donors' samples.

J is TRBJ2-1 and V is TRBV7-9; 11 nucleotides line up with TRBD2. CDR1 SEHNR and CDR2 FQNEAQ come from the germline V gene (reference sequence). This CDR3 is built from 19 residues. V shed 1 base, J shed 6 bases, and the junction held 14 bases outside the gene matches. The CDR3 DNA sequence: TGTGCCAGCAGCTTAGTGGGGACTAGCGGTGAAACTTGGGCCAATGAGCAGTTCTTC. Its translation: CASSLVGTSGETWANEQFF.

CDR3 DNA sequence: TGTGCCAGCAGCAAACCGGGACAGGGGGGCACAGATACGCAGTATTTT. It is translated as CASSKPGQGGTDTQYF. This chain links TRBV28 with TRBJ2-3; 11 bases line up with TRBD1. This CDR3 comprises 16 residues. The germline V gene has CDR1 MDHEN and CDR2 SYDVKM. V shed 6 bases and J 1 base; nucleotides not matched to a gene: 6.

The chain recombines TRBV7-3 with TRBJ2-7; D unclear. This CDR3 contains 12 residues. Trimming pared 4 bases from V and 6 bases from J, leaving 10 bases between. CDR1 is SGHTA and CDR2 is FQGTGA in the germline V gene. The CDR3 DNA reads TGTGCCAGCAGCTCTCCTCCGAGCGAGCAGTACTTC. Translation: CASSSPPSEQYF.

The J gene is TRBJ2-3, the V gene TRBV15, with D hard to call. V was cut by 0 bases and J by 4 bases, with 17 bases left in between. Germline V gene sequence: CDR1 LNHNV, CDR2 YYDKDF (reference sequence). This CDR3 comprises 17 residues. The CDR3 region is CATSREIGSFRADTQYF. Written as DNA, the CDR3 is TGTGCCACCAGCAGAGAAATTGGCAGTTTCCGGGCAGATACGCAGTATTTT.

The V and J genes are TRBV6-1 and TRBJ1-1; 8 bases align to TRBD1. J lost 1 base, V lost 8 bases, and 6 bases had no gene match. Germline V CDR1 and CDR2: MNHNS, SASEGT. This CDR3 has 14 residues. CDR3 nucleotide sequence: TGTGCCAGCGACGGGACAGGTGGGAACACTGAAGCTTTCTTT. As protein: CASDGTGGNTEAFF.

The genes are TRBV4-3 and TRBJ1-1; 10 bases match TRBD1. The CDR3 is made up of 16 amino acids. V gave up 4 bases and J gave up 1 base; unmatched junction bases: 6. In germline, CDR1 is LGHNA, CDR2 YSLEER. CDR3 nucleotide sequence: TGCGCCAGCAGCCTTGGGACAGGGGCGTGGAACACTGAAGCTTTCTTT. It encodes CASSLGTGAWNTEAFF.

V gene TRBV7-6 combines with J gene TRBJ2-3, with 7 bases matching TRBD1. The CDR3 totals 17 residues. Germline CDR1 is SGHVS and CDR2 is FNYEAQ. Trimming removed 1 base from V and 6 bases from J; junction bases left unmatched: 13. The CDR3: CASSLVGTALGTDTQYF. Here the CDR3 DNA reads TGTGCCAGCAGCTTAGTTGGGACAGCCCTCGGGACGGATACGCAGTATTTT.

This chain joins TRBV6-1 and TRBJ1-4; 9 positions match TRBD1. This CDR3 is 14 amino acids long. The trim removed 2 bases at V and 10 bases at J, leaving 5 bases unmatched. From germline, CDR1 is MNHNS and CDR2 SASEGT. The CDR3 region is CASSEMGQGGKLFF. DNA for the CDR3: TGTGCCAGCAGTGAAATGGGACAGGGTGGAAAACTGTTTTTT.

The V gene is TRBV10-1, the J gene TRBJ2-3; 8 bases align to TRBD1. V was clipped by 2 bases and J by 3 bases; unmatched bases: 4. From germline, CDR1 is WNHNN and CDR2 SYGVQD (reference sequence). The CDR3 has 15 residues. CDR3: CASSEGQGFTDTQYF. The CDR3 bases are TGCGCCAGCAGTGAGGGACAGGGATTTACAGATACGCAGTATTTT.

This clone was observed a single time. The genes are TRBV11-2 and TRBJ2-5, with D possibly matching TRBD1 (6 bases). The V end was cut by 6 bases, the J end by 2 bases, with 13 bases between. The germline V gene encodes CDR1 SGHAT and CDR2 FQNNGV. This CDR3 has 14 amino acids. The CDR3 spells CASRTGTPQETQYF. In DNA form, the CDR3 reads TGTGCCAGCAGAACCGGGACACCGCAAGAGACCCAGTACTTC.